This T cell receptor beta chain appears in the sequencing data of a study of T cell changes during pregnancy in multiple sclerosis. The protocol was immunoSEQ multiplex PCR, while the TCRdb copy is restricted to in-frame clones and leaves out a portion. The table includes over 50,000 clones, 80% to 95% detected once. The source was CD4+ T cells from peripheral blood mononuclear cells, collected after pregnancy. This TCR came from a female donor with multiple sclerosis, enrolled in a pregnancy study.

CDR3 residues: CASSLKTSAYNEQFF. Written as DNA, the CDR3 is TGTGCCAGCTCACTTAAGACTAGCGCATACAATGAGCAGTTCTTC. The V call is TRBV18, the J call TRBJ2-1; 8 bases agree with TRBD2. This CDR3 is 15 amino acids long. With 4 bases clipped from V and 4 bases from J, the junction kept 6 bases outside the gene matches. Germline V lookup: CDR1 KGHSH, CDR2 LQKENI.